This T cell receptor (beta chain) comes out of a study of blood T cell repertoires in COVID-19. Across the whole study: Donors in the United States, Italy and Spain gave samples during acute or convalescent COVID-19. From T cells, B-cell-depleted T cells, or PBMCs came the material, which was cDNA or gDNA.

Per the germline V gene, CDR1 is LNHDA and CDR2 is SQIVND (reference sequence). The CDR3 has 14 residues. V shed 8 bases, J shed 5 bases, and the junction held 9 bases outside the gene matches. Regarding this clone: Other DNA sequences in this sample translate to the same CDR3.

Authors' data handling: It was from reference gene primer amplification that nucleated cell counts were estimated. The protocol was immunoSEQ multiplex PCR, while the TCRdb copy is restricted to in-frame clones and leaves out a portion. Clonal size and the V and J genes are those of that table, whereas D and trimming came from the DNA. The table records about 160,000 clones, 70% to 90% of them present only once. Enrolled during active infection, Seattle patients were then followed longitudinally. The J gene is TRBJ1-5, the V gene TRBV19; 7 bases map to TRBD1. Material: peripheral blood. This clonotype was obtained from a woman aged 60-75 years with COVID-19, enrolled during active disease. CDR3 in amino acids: CASSLGQGDQPQHF. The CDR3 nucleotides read TGTGCCAGTTCCTTAGGGCAGGGGGATCAGCCCCAGCATTTT.